This is a list of T cell receptor beta chains from one sample in a study of shared clonotypes between healthy human individuals. Libraries were prepared by immunoSEQ multiplex PCR; TCRdb keeps only in-frame clonotypes and omits some of them. The sample has around 2,000,000 clones, approximately 95% seen once. Sequences were obtained from naive CD4+ T cells sorted from blood. The receptors derive from a man aged 18 to 29 in good health. The CDR3 runs from the conserved cysteine through the conserved F or W. Each record gives: V gene, clone size, D gene, J gene, CDR3 protein, CDR3 DNA. The D gene is left open where the match is weak. Size values are once, few and many counts, or a class for expanded clones, and some rows have none.

v_gene: TRBV30
abundance: .
d_gene: TRBD2
j_gene: TRBJ2-6
CDR3aa: CAWSPGGAGANVLTF
CDR3nt: TGTGCCTGGTCCCCTGGGGGGGCTGGGGCCAACGTCCTGACTTTC

v_gene: TRBV7-5
abundance: .
d_gene: .
j_gene: TRBJ2-1
CDR3aa: CARSFLGTSGRACHNEQFF
CDR3nt: TGTGCCAGAAGCTTCCTCGGGACTAGCGGGAGGGCCTGTCACAATGAGCAGTTCTTC

v_gene: TRBV2
abundance: .
d_gene: .
j_gene: TRBJ2-3
CDR3aa: CASRGGRKGPVVDTQYF
CDR3nt: TGTGCCAGCAGGGGTGGGAGGAAGGGTCCCGTGGTGGATACGCAGTATTTT

v_gene: TRBV2
abundance: .
d_gene: .
j_gene: TRBJ2-7
CDR3aa: CASSGGTPPTYEQYF
CDR3nt: TGTGCCAGCAGTGGGGGGACACCCCCAACCTACGAGCAGTACTTC

v_gene: TRBV6-5
abundance: .
d_gene: TRBD2
j_gene: TRBJ2-5
CDR3aa: CASSSRTSGGLETQYF
CDR3nt: TGTGCCAGCAGTTCCAGGACTAGCGGGGGATTAGAGACCCAGTACTTC

v_gene: TRBV2
abundance: .
d_gene: TRBD1
j_gene: TRBJ2-2
CDR3aa: CASTGTANTGELFF
CDR3nt: TGTGCCAGCACCGGGACAGCGAACACCGGGGAGCTGTTTTTT

v_gene: TRBV19
abundance: .
d_gene: .
j_gene: TRBJ2-2
CDR3aa: CACQPGGLNTGELFF
CDR3nt: TGTGCCTGCCAGCCCGGGGGACTGAACACCGGGGAGCTGTTTTTT

v_gene: TRBV28
abundance: .
d_gene: TRBD1
j_gene: TRBJ2-7
CDR3aa: CASNDRGPYEQYF
CDR3nt: TGTGCCAGCAACGACAGGGGGCCCTACGAGCAGTACTTC

v_gene: TRBV13
abundance: once
d_gene: TRBD1
j_gene: TRBJ1-1
CDR3aa: CASSLRDRGRAEAFF
CDR3nt: TGTGCCAGCAGCTTACGGGACAGGGGTCGAGCTGAAGCTTTCTTT

v_gene: TRBV9
abundance: .
d_gene: .
j_gene: TRBJ2-1
CDR3aa: CASSVIPVGSYNEQFF
CDR3nt: TGTGCCAGCAGCGTAATCCCGGTGGGCTCCTACAATGAGCAGTTCTTC

v_gene: TRBV5-1
abundance: .
d_gene: TRBD2
j_gene: TRBJ2-2
CDR3aa: CASSEAGLNTGELFF
CDR3nt: TGCGCCAGCAGCGAAGCGGGGCTGAACACCGGGGAGCTGTTTTTT

v_gene: TRBV29-1
abundance: .
d_gene: TRBD1
j_gene: TRBJ1-1
CDR3aa: CSVAGGLAEAFF
CDR3nt: TGCAGCGTTGCAGGGGGCCTTGCTGAAGCTTTCTTT

v_gene: TRBV4-3
abundance: .
d_gene: TRBD2
j_gene: TRBJ2-1
CDR3aa: CASSQDPGTSVYNEQFF
CDR3nt: TGCGCCAGCAGCCAAGACCCCGGGACTAGCGTATACAATGAGCAGTTCTTC

v_gene: TRBV2
abundance: .
d_gene: TRBD2
j_gene: TRBJ2-5
CDR3aa: CASIETSSGATQYF
CDR3nt: TGTGCCAGCATCGAAACATCTAGCGGGGCGACCCAGTACTTC

v_gene: TRBV12-5
abundance: .
d_gene: TRBD1
j_gene: TRBJ1-2
CDR3aa: CASAPRGPSSYGYTF
CDR3nt: TGTGCTAGTGCCCCAAGGGGGCCATCCAGCTATGGCTACACCTTC

v_gene: TRBV5-1
abundance: .
d_gene: TRBD1
j_gene: TRBJ1-2
CDR3aa: CASSPTGGNYGYTF
CDR3nt: TGCGCCAGCAGCCCTACAGGGGGCAACTATGGCTACACCTTC

v_gene: TRBV15
abundance: .
d_gene: .
j_gene: TRBJ1-2
CDR3aa: CATSSRSGGHGYTF
CDR3nt: TGTGCCACCAGCTCCCGATCGGGAGGCCATGGCTACACCTTC